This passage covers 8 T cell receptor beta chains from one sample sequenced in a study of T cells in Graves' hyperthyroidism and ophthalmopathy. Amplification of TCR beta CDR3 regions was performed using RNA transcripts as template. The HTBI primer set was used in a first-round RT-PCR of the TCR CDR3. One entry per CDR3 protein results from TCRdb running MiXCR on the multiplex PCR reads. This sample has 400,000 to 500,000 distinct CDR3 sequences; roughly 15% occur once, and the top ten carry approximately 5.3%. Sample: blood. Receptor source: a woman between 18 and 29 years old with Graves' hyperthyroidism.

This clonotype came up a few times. This chain's CDR3 is CASSQEQQQETQYF. The CDR3 region has the DNA TGTGCCAGCAGCCAAGAGCAACAACAAGAGACCCAGTACTTC. The chain combines TRBV4-2 with TRBJ2-5, with D unresolved. The germline V gene encodes CDR1 LGHNA and CDR2 YNFKEQ. The CDR3 length is 14 residues. Trimming stripped 0 bases from V and 2 bases from J, with 7 bases between.

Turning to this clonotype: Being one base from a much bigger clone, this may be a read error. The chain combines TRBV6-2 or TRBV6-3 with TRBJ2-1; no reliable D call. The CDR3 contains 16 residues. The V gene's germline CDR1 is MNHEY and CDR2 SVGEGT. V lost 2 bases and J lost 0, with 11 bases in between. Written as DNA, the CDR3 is TGTGCCAGCAGTTACGTGATGGGCGACTCCTACAATGAGCAGTTCTTC. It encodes CASSYVMGDSYNEQFF.

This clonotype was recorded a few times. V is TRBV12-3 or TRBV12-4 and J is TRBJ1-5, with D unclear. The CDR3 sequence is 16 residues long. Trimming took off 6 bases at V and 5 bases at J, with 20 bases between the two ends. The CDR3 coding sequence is TGTGCCAGCAGCACAATAAAGAGCCACCCGGATCAGCCCCAGCATTTT. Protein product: CASSTIKSHPDQPQHF.

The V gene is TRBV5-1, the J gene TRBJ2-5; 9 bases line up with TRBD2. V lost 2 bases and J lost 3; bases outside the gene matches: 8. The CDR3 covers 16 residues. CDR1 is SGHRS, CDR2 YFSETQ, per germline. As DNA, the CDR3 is TGCGCCAGCAGCTTAGAACCGGGACTAGCTAAAGAGACCCAGTACTTC. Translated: CASSLEPGLAKETQYF.

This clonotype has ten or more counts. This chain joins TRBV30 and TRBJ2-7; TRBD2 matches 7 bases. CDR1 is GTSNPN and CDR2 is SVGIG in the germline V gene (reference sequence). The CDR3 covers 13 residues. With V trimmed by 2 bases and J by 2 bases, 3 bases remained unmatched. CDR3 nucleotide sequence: TGTGCCTGGAGTACAGCGGGGCCCTACGAGCAGTACTTC. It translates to CAWSTAGPYEQYF.

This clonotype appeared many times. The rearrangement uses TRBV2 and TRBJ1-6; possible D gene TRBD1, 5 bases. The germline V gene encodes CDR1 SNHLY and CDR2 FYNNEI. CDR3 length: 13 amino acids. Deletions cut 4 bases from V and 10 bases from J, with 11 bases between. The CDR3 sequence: CASSVGAESPLHF. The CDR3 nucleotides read TGTGCCAGCAGTGTTGGGGCAGAATCACCCCTCCACTTT.

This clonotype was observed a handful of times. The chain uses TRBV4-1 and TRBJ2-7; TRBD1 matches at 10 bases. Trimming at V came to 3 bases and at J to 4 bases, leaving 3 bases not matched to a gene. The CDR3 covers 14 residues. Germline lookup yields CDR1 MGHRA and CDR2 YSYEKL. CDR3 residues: CASSQGQGTYEQYF. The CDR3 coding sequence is TGCGCCAGCAGCCAGGGACAGGGGACGTACGAGCAGTACTTC.

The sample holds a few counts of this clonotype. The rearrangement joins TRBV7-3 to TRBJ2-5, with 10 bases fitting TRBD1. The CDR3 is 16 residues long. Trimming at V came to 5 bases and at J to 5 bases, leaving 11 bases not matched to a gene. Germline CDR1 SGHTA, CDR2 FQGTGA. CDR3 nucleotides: TGTGCCAGCAGCGAGACAGGGGGCGCGGGGTTGGAGACCCAGTACTTC. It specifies CASSETGGAGLETQYF.